This T cell receptor (beta chain) is drawn from a study of cytomegalovirus exposure and HLA in healthy donors. General study results and limits: CMV serostatus was the only immune exposure information that was available.

The study ran its PCR with 60 Vbeta and 13 Jbeta primers. Libraries were prepared by immunoSEQ multiplex PCR; TCRdb keeps only in-frame clonotypes and omits some of them. The table gives 100,000 to 150,000 clones; the top ten clones make up about 1.5% of it. V shed 3 bases and J 2 bases; nucleotides not matched to a gene: 6. CDR1 is LNHDA, CDR2 SQIVND, per germline (reference sequence). The CDR3 sequence is 16 residues long. With regard to this clone: The antigen remains unidentified.

Sequencing used PBMCs. The V and J genes are TRBV19 and TRBJ2-2, with 7 bases fitting TRBD2. The origin of this receptor is a woman aged 40 to 50 in good health and CMV-seropositive. CDR3 sequence reads: CASSMQGLPNTGELFF. The CDR3 DNA follows: TGTGCCAGTAGTATGCAGGGACTACCCAACACCGGGGAGCTGTTTTTT. Filled out from reference TRBV19 and TRBJ2-2, the complete variable domain reads DGGITQSPKYLFRKEGQNVTLSCEQNLNHDAMYWYRQDPGQGLRLIYYSQIVNDFQKGDIAEGYSVSREKKESFPLTVTSAQKNPTAFYLCASSMQGLPNTGELFFGEGSRLTVL.